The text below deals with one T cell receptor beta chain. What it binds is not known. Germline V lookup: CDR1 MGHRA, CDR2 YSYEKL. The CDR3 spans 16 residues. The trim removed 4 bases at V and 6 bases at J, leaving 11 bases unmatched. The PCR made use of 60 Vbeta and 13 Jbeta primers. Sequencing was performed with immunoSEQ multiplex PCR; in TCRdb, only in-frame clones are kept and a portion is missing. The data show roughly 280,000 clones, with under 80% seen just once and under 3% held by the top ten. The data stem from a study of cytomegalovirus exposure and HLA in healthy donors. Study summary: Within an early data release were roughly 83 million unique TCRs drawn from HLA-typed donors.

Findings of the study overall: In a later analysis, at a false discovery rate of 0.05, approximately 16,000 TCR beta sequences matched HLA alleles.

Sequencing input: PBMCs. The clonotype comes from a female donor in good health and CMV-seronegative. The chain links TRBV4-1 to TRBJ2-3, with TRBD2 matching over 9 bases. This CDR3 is CASSLPGAGGKDTQYF. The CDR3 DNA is TGCGCCAGCAGCCTCCCCGGGGCGGGGGGGAAGGATACGCAGTATTTT.